Below are 18 T cell receptor beta chains sequenced from a single sample in a study of shared clonotypes between healthy human individuals. This table comes from immunoSEQ multiplex PCR, and its TCRdb copy is limited to in-frame clones, with some not included. The sample includes about 450,000 clones, around 80% seen only once; the top ten take approximately 12%. Sequencing was performed on PBMCs. These receptors were obtained from a woman in her thirties or forties in good health. Some clones in this sample may be carry-over from other donors' samples.

The chain carries TRBV19 and TRBJ2-3; D gene unclear. This CDR3 spans 12 amino acids. Germline CDR1 and CDR2: LNHDA and SQIVND (reference sequence). Trimming removed 2 bases at V and 4 bases at J, with 4 bases between. CDR3 coding DNA: TGTGCCAGTAGTATATCCTCAGATACGCAGTATTTT. Amino acids: CASSISSDTQYF.

The V and J genes are TRBV20-1 and TRBJ2-5; 8 bases map to TRBD2. This CDR3 is 11 amino acids long. The germline V gene encodes CDR1 DFQATT and CDR2 SNEGSKA (reference sequence). J was trimmed by 9 bases and V by 6 bases; bases with no gene match: 6. The CDR3 protein is CSAPSGSPQYF. CDR3 bases: TGCAGTGCCCCCAGCGGGAGTCCCCAGTACTTC.

This clone appeared a single time. The chain couples TRBV11-2 to TRBJ2-7; D is uncertain. CDR1 is SGHAT and CDR2 is FQNNGV in the germline V gene. The CDR3 is 15 amino acids. V was trimmed by 1 base and J by 3 bases, leaving 13 bases between them. Here the CDR3 reads CASSLASGQGYEQYF. CDR3 coding DNA: TGTGCCAGCAGCTTAGCTTCCGGGCAAGGCTACGAGCAGTACTTC.

V usage is TRBV6-1 and J usage is TRBJ1-2, with 7 bases that match TRBD1. Germline V gene sequence: CDR1 MNHNS, CDR2 SASEGT. This CDR3 comprises 13 residues. J gave up 3 bases and V 6 bases, and 4 bases lay outside the gene matches. The CDR3 loop reads CASSPTGDYGYTF. The CDR3 DNA is TGTGCCAGCAGCCCAACAGGGGACTATGGCTACACCTTC.

This clone was counted a few times. The rearrangement uses TRBV5-1 and TRBJ1-1, with 7 nucleotides matching TRBD1. From germline, CDR1 is SGHRS and CDR2 YFSETQ. The CDR3 loop spans 14 amino acids. The V gene end was trimmed by 4 bases and the J gene end by 3 bases; junction bases not matched to a gene: 6. The CDR3 sequence is CASSGTGADTEAFF. The CDR3 DNA is TGCGCCAGCAGCGGAACAGGGGCGGACACTGAAGCTTTCTTT.

The chain couples TRBV2 to TRBJ2-5, with D possibly being TRBD2 (6 bases). The CDR3 has 11 residues. V was cut by 8 bases and J by 5 bases, with 9 bases left in between. CDR1 SNHLY and CDR2 FYNNEI come from the germline V gene. The CDR3 is CASQTRETQYF. The CDR3 nucleotides are TGTGCCAGCCAGACTAGGGAGACCCAGTACTTC.

The CDR3 DNA follows: TGCGCCAGCAGCCAAGACAGGGTTCCCAATGAGCAGTTCTTC. It is translated as CASSQDRVPNEQFF. The rearrangement uses TRBV5-1 and TRBJ2-1; the match to TRBD1 covers 7 bases. Trimming at V came to 4 bases and at J to 6 bases, leaving 7 bases not matched to a gene. The CDR3 contains 14 residues. Germline V gene data show CDR1 as SGHRS and CDR2 as YFSETQ.

The chain joins TRBV2 to TRBJ2-3; TRBD2 agrees at 9 bases. Trimming took 5 bases from V and 4 from J; bases not matched to a gene: 4. The CDR3 extends over 14 amino acids. Germline-derived CDR1 and CDR2 are SNHLY and FYNNEI. CDR3 region: CASSFSGSADTQYF. The CDR3, as DNA: TGTGCCAGCAGTTTTAGCGGGAGCGCAGATACGCAGTATTTT. Complete variable domain (other parts from reference TRBV2 and TRBJ2-3): EPEVTQTPSHQVTQMGQEVILRCVPISNHLYFYWYRQILGQKVEFLVSFYNNEISEKSEIFDDQFSVERPDGSNFTLKIRSTKLEDSAMYFCASSFSGSADTQYFGPGTRLTVL.

Regarding this clone: At one boundary the junction diverges from the germline segment, which might be a read error. This chain links TRBV25-1 with TRBJ1-2; 10 bases align to TRBD1. From germline, CDR1 is MGHDK and CDR2 SYGVNS. This CDR3 is 14 amino acids long. The CDR3 reads CASSEWDRGDLVLF. The CDR3 nucleotides read TGTGCCAGCAGTGAATGGGACAGGGGAGACCTCGTTCTCTTC.

The chain links TRBV29-1 to TRBJ2-1; D gene unclear. Germline loops: CDR1 SQVTM, CDR2 ANQGSEA. Trimming pared 3 bases from V and 9 bases from J, leaving 15 bases between. This CDR3 is built from 13 residues. CDR3 residues: CSVERNPASEQFF. CDR3 bases: TGCAGCGTTGAGAGGAATCCTGCGAGTGAGCAGTTCTTC.

This clone was seen just once. The chain joins TRBV14 to TRBJ2-1; D is undetermined. CDR3 length equals 14 residues. The germline CDR1 and CDR2 sequences are SGHDN and FVKESK. V lost 1 base, J lost 3 bases, and 7 bases lay in between. Written as DNA, the CDR3 is TGTGCCAGCAGCCAAGCAGCTGGCTACAATGAGCAGTTCTTC. This translates into CASSQAAGYNEQFF. The variable domain in full, with the rest retrieved from reference TRBV14 and TRBJ2-1, is EAGVTQFPSHSVIEKGQTVTLRCDPISGHDNLYWYRRVMGKEIKFLLHFVKESKQDESGMPNNRFLAERTGGTYSTLKVQPAELEDSGVYFCASSQAAGYNEQFFGPGTRLTVL.

This clone was recorded once. The genes are TRBV11-2 and TRBJ2-7, with a possible D match to TRBD2 (6 bases). CDR1 and CDR2 from the germline V gene are SGHAT and FQNNGV. V was pared by 1 base and J by 2 bases, with 6 bases between. The CDR3 spans 13 residues. The chain's CDR3 is CASSLGGTYEQYF. The CDR3 DNA is TGTGCCAGCAGCTTAGGCGGGACCTACGAGCAGTACTTC.

The rearrangement uses TRBV28 and TRBJ2-3, with 13 bases identical to TRBD2. Germline V gives CDR1 MDHEN, CDR2 SYDVKM. The CDR3 is made up of 17 amino acids. V lost 3 bases, J lost 6 bases, and 9 bases stayed unmatched. CDR3 in DNA: TGTGCCAGCAGTTTCCAAGGACTAGCGGGAGTGATGGATACGCAGTATTTT. It codes for CASSFQGLAGVMDTQYF.

The genes are TRBV18 and TRBJ1-3, with D unclear. CDR1 KGHSH and CDR2 LQKENI come from the germline V gene. V lost 2 bases to trimming and J lost 3 bases, with 14 bases between them. The CDR3 totals 16 residues. The CDR3 is CASSPYLSGSGNTIYF. DNA of the CDR3: TGTGCCAGCTCACCATATTTGTCGGGGAGTGGAAACACCATATATTTT.

The chain uses TRBV28 and TRBJ2-4, with TRBD2 matching 13 bases. V was clipped by 4 bases and J by 0 bases; unmatched bases: 6. The CDR3 loop spans 18 amino acids. The V gene's germline CDR1 is MDHEN and CDR2 SYDVKM. Here the CDR3 reads CASSSGLAGEIAKNIQYF. CDR3 sequence (DNA): TGTGCCAGCAGTTCCGGACTAGCGGGAGAAATAGCCAAAAACATTCAGTACTTC. Looking up the rest from reference TRBV28 and TRBJ2-4 gives the full variable domain: DVKVTQSSRYLVKRTGEKVFLECVQDMDHENMFWYRQDPGLGLRLIYFSYDVKMKEKGDIPEGYSVSREKKERFSLILESASTNQTSMYLCASSSGLAGEIAKNIQYFGAGTRLSVL.

The chain combines TRBV11-2 with TRBJ2-7; perhaps D is TRBD1 or TRBD2 (5 bases each). Germline loops: CDR1 SGHAT, CDR2 FQNNGV. V lost 8 bases to trimming and J lost 4 bases, with 12 bases between them. The CDR3 totals 12 residues. The CDR3, as DNA: TGTGCCAGCCCCCATTGGGGGTACGAGCAGTACTTC. It translates to CASPHWGYEQYF.

This chain joins TRBV30 and TRBJ1-2, with D perhaps matching TRBD1 (5 bases). This CDR3 spans 12 amino acids. Per the germline V gene, CDR1 is GTSNPN and CDR2 is SVGIG (reference sequence). V lost 6 bases, J lost 4 bases, and 12 bases lay in between. The CDR3 sequence is CACSPGAYGYTF. In nucleotides, the CDR3 is TGTGCCTGCAGCCCCGGGGCCTATGGCTACACCTTC.

This chain joins TRBV7-3 and TRBJ2-2; D perhaps matches TRBD2 (6 bases). CDR1 and CDR2 from the germline V gene are SGHTA and FQGTGA. The CDR3 covers 14 residues. Trimming removed 4 bases from V and 6 bases from J, with 12 bases in between. Here the CDR3 DNA reads TGTGCCAGCAGCTCCAACACGGGAGCCGGGGAGCTGTTTTTT. Protein sequence: CASSSNTGAGELFF.